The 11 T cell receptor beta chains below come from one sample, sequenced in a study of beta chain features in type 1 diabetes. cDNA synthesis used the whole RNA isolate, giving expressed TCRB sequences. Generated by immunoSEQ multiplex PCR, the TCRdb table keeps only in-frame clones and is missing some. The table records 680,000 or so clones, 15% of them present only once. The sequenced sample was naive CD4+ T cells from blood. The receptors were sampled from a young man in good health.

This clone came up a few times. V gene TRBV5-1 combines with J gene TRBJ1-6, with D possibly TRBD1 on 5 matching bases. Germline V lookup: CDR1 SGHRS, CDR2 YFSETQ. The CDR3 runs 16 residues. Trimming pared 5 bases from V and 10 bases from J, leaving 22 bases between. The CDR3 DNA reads TGCGCCAGCAGTCAGGGCTCGACCCCCCAAGGATCACCCCTCCACTTT. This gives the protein CASSQGSTPQGSPLHF.

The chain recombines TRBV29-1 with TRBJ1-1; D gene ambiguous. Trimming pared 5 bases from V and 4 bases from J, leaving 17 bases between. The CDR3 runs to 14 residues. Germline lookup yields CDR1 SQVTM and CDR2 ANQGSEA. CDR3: CSVIKGSPGTEAFF. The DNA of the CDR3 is TGCAGCGTTATTAAAGGGTCCCCGGGCACTGAAGCTTTCTTT.

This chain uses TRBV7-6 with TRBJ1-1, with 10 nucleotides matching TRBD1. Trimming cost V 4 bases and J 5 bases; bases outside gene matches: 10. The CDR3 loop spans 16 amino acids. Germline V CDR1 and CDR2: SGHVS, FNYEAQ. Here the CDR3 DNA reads TGTGCCAGCAGCTCCCGACAGGGGGCGCTTATAACTGAAGCTTTCTTT. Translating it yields CASSSRQGALITEAFF.

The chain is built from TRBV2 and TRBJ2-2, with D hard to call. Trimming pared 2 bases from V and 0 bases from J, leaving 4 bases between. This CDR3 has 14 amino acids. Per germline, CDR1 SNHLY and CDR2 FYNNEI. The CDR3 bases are TGTGCCAGCAGTGAACTAGCGAACACCGGGGAGCTGTTTTTT. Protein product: CASSELANTGELFF.

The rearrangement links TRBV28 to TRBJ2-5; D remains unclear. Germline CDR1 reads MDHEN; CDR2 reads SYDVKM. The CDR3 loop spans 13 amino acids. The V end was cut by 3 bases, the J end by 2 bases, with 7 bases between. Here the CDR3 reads CASSLEWQETQYF. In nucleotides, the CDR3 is TGTGCCAGCAGTTTGGAATGGCAAGAGACCCAGTACTTC.

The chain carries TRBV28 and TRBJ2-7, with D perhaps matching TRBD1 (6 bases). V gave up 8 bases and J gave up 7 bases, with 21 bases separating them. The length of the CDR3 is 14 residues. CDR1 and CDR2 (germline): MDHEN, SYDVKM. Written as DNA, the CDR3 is TGTGCCAGCGGGGCCGGGACATCGCTACGTGAGCAGTACTTC. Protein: CASGAGTSLREQYF. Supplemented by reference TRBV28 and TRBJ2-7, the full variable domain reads DVKVTQSSRYLVKRTGEKVFLECVQDMDHENMFWYRQDPGLGLRLIYFSYDVKMKEKGDIPEGYSVSREKKERFSLILESASTNQTSMYLCASGAGTSLREQYFGPGTRLTVT.

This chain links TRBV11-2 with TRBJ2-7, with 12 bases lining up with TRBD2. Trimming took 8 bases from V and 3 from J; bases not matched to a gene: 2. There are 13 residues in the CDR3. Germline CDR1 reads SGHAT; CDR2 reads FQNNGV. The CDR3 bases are TGTGCCAGCCTGACTAGCGGGAGCTACGAGCAGTACTTC. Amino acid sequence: CASLTSGSYEQYF.

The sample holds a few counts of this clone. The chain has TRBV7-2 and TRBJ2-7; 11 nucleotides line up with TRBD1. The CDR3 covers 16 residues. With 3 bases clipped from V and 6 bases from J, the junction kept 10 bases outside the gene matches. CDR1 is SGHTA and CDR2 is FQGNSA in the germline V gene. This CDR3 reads CASSLDRDRGFSEQYF. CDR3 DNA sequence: TGTGCCAGCAGCTTGGACCGGGACAGGGGGTTCTCCGAGCAGTACTTC. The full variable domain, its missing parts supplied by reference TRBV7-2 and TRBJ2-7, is GAGVSQSPSNKVTEKGKDVELRCDPISGHTALYWYRQSLGQGLEFLIYFQGNSAPDKSGLPSDRFSAERTGGSVSTLTIQRTQQEDSAVYLCASSLDRDRGFSEQYFGPGTRLTVT.

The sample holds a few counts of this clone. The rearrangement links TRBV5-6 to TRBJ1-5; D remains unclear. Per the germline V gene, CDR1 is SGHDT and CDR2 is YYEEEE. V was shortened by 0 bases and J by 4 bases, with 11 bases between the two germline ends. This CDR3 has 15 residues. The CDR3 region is CASSLGFFGNQPQHF. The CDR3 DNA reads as TGTGCCAGCAGCTTGGGTTTCTTCGGGAATCAGCCCCAGCATTTT.

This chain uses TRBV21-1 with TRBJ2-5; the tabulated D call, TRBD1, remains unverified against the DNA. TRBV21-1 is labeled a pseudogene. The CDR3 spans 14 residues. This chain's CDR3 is CASNPQGSQETQYF. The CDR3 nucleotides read TGTGCCAGCAACCCACAGGGCAGCCAAGAGACCCAGTACTTC.

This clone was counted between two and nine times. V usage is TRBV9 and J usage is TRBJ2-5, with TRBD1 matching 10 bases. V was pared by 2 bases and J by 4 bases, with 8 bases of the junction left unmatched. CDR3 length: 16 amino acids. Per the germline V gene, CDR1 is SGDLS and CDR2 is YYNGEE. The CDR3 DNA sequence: TGTGCCAGCAGCGTTAAAGGGACAGGGGAGGGAGAGACCCAGTACTTC. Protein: CASSVKGTGEGETQYF.